Listed here are 19 T cell receptor beta chains from one sample, sequenced in a study of shared clonotypes between healthy human individuals. Method: immunoSEQ multiplex PCR; TCRdb's copy keeps in-frame clones and lacks some. The sample lists some 2.3 million clones; approximately 95% were seen once. The sequencing input was naive CD4+ T cells from PBMCs. Subset meaning: CD45RA+ positively selected. These receptors originate from a man younger than 35 in good health. Some clones in this sample may be carry-over from other donors' samples.

The rearrangement uses TRBV7-9 and TRBJ1-2; possible D gene TRBD1, 5 bases. V was clipped by 4 bases and J by 7 bases, with 13 bases between them. The germline CDR1 and CDR2 sequences are SEHNR and FQNEAQ (reference sequence). The CDR3 loop spans 13 amino acids. CDR3 sequence: CASSSGVDTGYTF. For the CDR3, the DNA is TGTGCCAGCAGCTCTGGAGTGGACACTGGCTACACCTTC.

As regards this clone: Other DNA sequences in the sample encode the same CDR3. This chain links TRBV29-1 with TRBJ1-2; D gene ambiguous. Trimming removed 4 bases at V and 4 bases at J, with 10 bases between. Per the germline V gene, CDR1 is SQVTM and CDR2 is ANQGSEA. There are 12 residues in the CDR3. The chain's CDR3 is CSVVGQSYGYTF. Here the CDR3 DNA reads TGCAGCGTTGTCGGGCAGTCCTATGGCTACACCTTC.

V is TRBV11-2 and J is TRBJ2-4, with D hard to call. CDR3 length: 18 amino acids. Trimming took 5 bases from V and 5 from J, leaving 25 bases between them. From germline, CDR1 is SGHAT and CDR2 FQNNGV. The CDR3 DNA is TGTGCCAGCAGCCTCTTAAGCCCCTCTACATATTCCGAAAACATTCAGTACTTC. Translating gives CASSLLSPSTYSENIQYF.

For this clone: Other DNA sequences in this specimen translate into the identical CDR3. The chain couples TRBV5-1 to TRBJ2-1; D unresolved. The CDR3 runs 14 residues. Per germline, CDR1 SGHRS and CDR2 YFSETQ. The ends were cut back, 0 bases at V and 3 bases at J, with 7 bases in the middle. CDR3 in amino acids: CASSLVAGYNEQFF. Written as DNA, the CDR3 is TGCGCCAGCAGCTTGGTGGCCGGCTACAATGAGCAGTTCTTC.

With respect to this clone: A much larger clone lies one base from this, so it may be a read error. The same CDR3 is also encoded by other DNA sequences in this sample. The chain has TRBV20-1 and TRBJ2-5, with unresolved D. Germline CDR1 and CDR2: DFQATT and SNEGSKA (reference sequence). CDR3 length equals 10 residues. V shed 2 bases and J shed 3 bases, with 1 base lying between them. In nucleotides, the CDR3 is TGCAGTGCTAGAAAAGAGACCCAGTACTTC. The encoded protein is CSARKETQYF.

The chain carries TRBV7-9 and TRBJ1-2; D may be TRBD1 (5 bases). The V end was cut by 0 bases, the J end by 0 bases, with 14 bases between. From germline, CDR1 is SEHNR and CDR2 FQNEAQ (reference sequence). This CDR3 spans 17 amino acids. This chain's CDR3 is CASSLAVGTATNYGYTF. The CDR3 DNA reads as TGTGCCAGCAGCTTAGCTGTGGGGACGGCGACTAACTATGGCTACACCTTC.

V usage is TRBV27 and J usage is TRBJ2-1, with TRBD2 matching 7 bases. In germline, CDR1 is MNHEY, CDR2 SMNVEV (reference sequence). CDR3 length: 16 residues. J was trimmed by 3 bases and V by 8 bases; bases with no gene match: 13. In DNA, the CDR3 is TGTGCCAGCCGGCGGGGCGCGGGAGAGGTCTACAATGAGCAGTTCTTC. It is translated as CASRRGAGEVYNEQFF.

This clone was picked up one time. V usage is TRBV19 and J usage is TRBJ2-2; 10 nucleotides align to TRBD1. Germline CDR1 is LNHDA and CDR2 is SQIVND (reference sequence). The CDR3 is 13 residues long. V lost 11 bases and J lost 8; bases outside the gene matches: 8. The DNA of the CDR3 is TGTGCCGGGCGACAGGGGGCAGGAGGGGAGCTGTTTTTT. Translation: CAGRQGAGGELFF. Using reference TRBV19 and TRBJ2-2 for the parts outside the CDR3, the full variable domain is DGGITQSPKYLFRKEGQNVTLSCEQNLNHDAMYWYRQDPGQGLRLIYYSQIVNDFQKGDIAEGYSVSREKKESFPLTVTSAQKNPTAFYLCAGRQGAGGELFFGEGSRLTVL.

The chain has TRBV30 and TRBJ1-6; 7 bases fit TRBD1. This CDR3 is 15 amino acids long. V was pared by 4 bases and J by 7 bases, with 10 bases of the junction left unmatched. Germline CDR1 GTSNPN, CDR2 SVGIG (reference sequence). Here the CDR3 DNA reads TGTGCCTGGACCGCGAGCAGGGGGAGGAATTCACCCCTCCACTTT. Residues: CAWTASRGRNSPLHF.

The table lists this clone with a few counts. The rearrangement uses TRBV7-3 and TRBJ1-1, with D perhaps matching TRBD1 (6 bases). V was trimmed by 3 bases and J by 6 bases, leaving 11 bases between them. CDR3 length: 13 residues. Per germline, CDR1 SGHTA and CDR2 FQGTGA. CDR3 amino acids: CASSFTRGAEAFF. The CDR3, as DNA: TGTGCCAGCAGCTTCACCAGGGGCGCTGAAGCTTTCTTT.

The chain links TRBV7-2 to TRBJ2-2; D gene unclear. Trimming took off 6 bases at V and 7 bases at J, with 12 bases between the two ends. CDR1 and CDR2 (germline): SGHTA, FQGNSA. CDR3 length: 13 amino acids. CDR3 DNA sequence: TGTGCCAGCAGTCACGCAGAAGGCGGGGAGCTGTTTTTT. As protein: CASSHAEGGELFF.

The chain uses TRBV2 and TRBJ2-3; 13 bases are shared with TRBD2. In germline, CDR1 is SNHLY, CDR2 FYNNEI. The CDR3 consists of 17 residues. Trimming removed 3 bases from V and 3 bases from J; junction bases left unmatched: 6. The CDR3 coding sequence is TGTGCCAGCAGTGAGGACCTGGGACTAGCGGGGACAGATACGCAGTATTTT. This codes for CASSEDLGLAGTDTQYF.

The gene calls are TRBV23-1 and TRBJ1-2; D possibly corresponds to TRBD1 (5 bases). TRBV23-1 is placed among ORFs of uncertain function. Trimming stripped 4 bases from V and 0 bases from J, with 12 bases between. The CDR3 loop spans 15 amino acids. The chain's CDR3 is CASSLGGGPNYGYTF. The CDR3 nucleotides read TGCGCCAGCAGTCTCGGGGGGGGACCTAACTATGGCTACACCTTC.

The rearrangement links TRBV25-1 to TRBJ2-7, with TRBD1 identical over 7 bases. J gave up 12 bases and V 1 base, and 9 bases lay outside the gene matches. The germline CDR1 and CDR2 sequences are MGHDK and SYGVNS. The CDR3 is 13 residues long. CDR3: CASSEFSGTVRYF. Written as DNA, the CDR3 is TGTGCCAGCAGTGAATTTTCTGGGACAGTGAGGTACTTC.

J is TRBJ2-5 and V is TRBV11-2, with a possible D match to TRBD1 (6 bases). V shed 3 bases and J shed 2 bases, with 10 bases lying between them. Germline values: CDR1 SGHAT, CDR2 FQNNGV. The CDR3 runs to 14 residues. CDR3 sequence: CASSFRTAQETQYF. The CDR3 nucleotides are TGTGCCAGCAGCTTTCGGACAGCACAAGAGACCCAGTACTTC.

The rearrangement links TRBV5-1 to TRBJ2-1; 10 bases are shared with TRBD1. The CDR3 sequence is 16 residues long. The germline gives CDR1 SGHRS, CDR2 YFSETQ. V lost 4 bases and J lost 7; bases outside the gene matches: 11. The CDR3 here is CASSPHGQGVANEQFF. The CDR3 DNA reads as TGCGCCAGCAGCCCCCACGGACAGGGGGTTGCAAATGAGCAGTTCTTC. The entire variable domain, with the rest obtained from reference TRBV5-1 and TRBJ2-1, is as follows: KAGVTQTPRYLIKTRGQQVTLSCSPISGHRSVSWYQQTPGQGLQFLFEYFSETQRNKGNFPGRFSGRQFSNSRSEMNVSTLELGDSALYLCASSPHGQGVANEQFFGPGTRLTVL.

This chain connects TRBV5-3 to TRBJ2-7; the match to TRBD2 covers 9 bases. TRBV5-3 is an ORF; its function is uncertain. V was pared by 0 bases and J by 0 bases, with 1 base of the junction left unmatched. This CDR3 has 15 residues. CDR3 amino acids: CARSLGGRGSYEQYF. As DNA, the CDR3 is TGTGCCAGAAGCTTGGGCGGGAGGGGCTCCTACGAGCAGTACTTC.

The rearrangement joins TRBV6-1 to TRBJ1-1; D gene uncertain. The V end lost 1 base, the J end lost 8 bases, and 17 bases lay between the germline ends. CDR3 length equals 15 residues. Germline V CDR1 and CDR2: MNHNS, SASEGT. DNA for the CDR3: TGTGCCAGCAGTGAAGGGATTTGGAGGGAGTACGAAGCTTTCTTT. Translation gives CASSEGIWREYEAFF.

The chain employs TRBV18 and TRBJ1-5, with 7 bases that match TRBD1. Germline assignment: CDR1 KGHSH and CDR2 LQKENI. The J segment lost 0 bases and the V segment lost 2 bases, leaving 4 bases of the junction unmatched. The CDR3 extends over 16 amino acids. The CDR3 sequence is CASSPGTANSNQPQHF. CDR3 in DNA: TGTGCCAGCTCACCAGGGACAGCAAATAGCAATCAGCCCCAGCATTTT. Full variable domain (outside the CDR3, taken from reference TRBV18 and TRBJ1-5): NAGVMQNPRHLVRRRGQEARLRCSPMKGHSHVYWYRQLPEEGLKFMVYLQKENIIDESGMPKERFSAEFPKEGPSILRIQQVVRGDSAAYFCASSPGTANSNQPQHFGDGTRLSIL.